Described below is a single T cell receptor (beta chain) sequence and its context. The entry originates in a study of monozygotic twins with inflammatory bowel disease. TCRdb processed the 5' RACE reads again and assigns one entry to each CDR3 protein, with no DNA. The table counts approximately 150,000 distinct CDR3 sequences; 2% to 3% lies in the top ten. There are 12 residues in the CDR3. Germline V CDR1 and CDR2: MDHEN, SYDVKM. This sequence was found in a human donor with ulcerative colitis or Crohn's disease, or a healthy co-twin of an affected twin (not recorded which). Sequenced: blood. The V and J genes are TRBV28 and TRBJ1-5. The CDR3 here is CASSRGGQPQHF.